The 30 T cell receptor beta chains given below trace back to one sample, sequenced in a study of shared clonotypes between healthy human individuals. Clones were sequenced by immunoSEQ multiplex PCR, and TCRdb holds only the in-frame ones, with some missing. The sample lists a few million clones; 85% to 95% were seen once. Sequencing was done on a sample of naive CD4+ T cells from PBMCs. Documented subset: CD45RA+ positively selected. These receptor sequences come from a man in his late teens or twenties in good health. Some clones in this sample may be carry-over from other donors' samples.

J is TRBJ2-1 and V is TRBV5-1; 7 nucleotides align to TRBD2. The length of the CDR3 is 13 residues. Per the germline V gene, CDR1 is SGHRS and CDR2 is YFSETQ. V shed 4 bases and J 10 bases; nucleotides not matched to a gene: 8. The CDR3 loop is CASSPGGRQEQFF. The CDR3 DNA follows: TGCGCCAGCAGCCCCGGGGGGAGACAAGAGCAGTTCTTC.

As for this clone: This CDR3 is also generated by other DNA sequences in the sample. This rearrangement joins TRBV28 to TRBJ2-3, with D perhaps matching TRBD1 (6 bases). Germline V CDR1 and CDR2: MDHEN, SYDVKM. Between the trimmed V and J ends, which lost 5 bases and 4 bases, there was a span of 10 bases. The CDR3 is 13 residues long. In DNA, the CDR3 is TGTGCCAGCAGTCCCCCAGGGGCAGATACGCAGTATTTT. This translates into CASSPPGADTQYF.

The chain combines TRBV5-1 with TRBJ2-7; 9 nucleotides align to TRBD2. In germline, CDR1 is SGHRS, CDR2 YFSETQ. CDR3 length: 15 residues. V trimming: 0 bases; J trimming: 7 bases; junction bases outside the gene matches: 8. The CDR3 reads CASSLGGGRAGEQYF. The CDR3, as DNA: TGCGCCAGCAGCTTGGGCGGCGGGAGGGCGGGTGAGCAGTACTTC.

This sequence joins TRBV5-6 and TRBJ2-3, with TRBD1 identical over 8 bases. This CDR3 contains 16 residues. Germline V lookup: CDR1 SGHDT, CDR2 YYEEEE. The ends lost 1 base at V and 2 bases at J; junction bases unmatched: 6. The CDR3 DNA follows: TGTGCCAGCAGCTTGCCCCAGGGGGCGATCACAGATACGCAGTATTTT. Residues: CASSLPQGAITDTQYF.

The V and J genes are TRBV27 and TRBJ1-1; 7 bases match TRBD1. Germline CDR1 and CDR2: MNHEY and SMNVEV (reference sequence). The ends lost 8 bases at V and 6 bases at J; junction bases unmatched: 9. There are 13 residues in the CDR3. This CDR3 is CASCRQGGAEAFF. CDR3 DNA sequence: TGTGCCAGCTGTCGACAGGGAGGAGCTGAAGCTTTCTTT.

The chain employs TRBV19 and TRBJ1-2; 9 bases agree with TRBD1. Germline V gives CDR1 LNHDA, CDR2 SQIVND (reference sequence). The length of the CDR3 is 13 residues. Trimming took 7 bases from V and 6 from J; bases not matched to a gene: 6. This CDR3 is CASTFRDRDGYTF. DNA of the CDR3: TGTGCCAGTACCTTTCGGGACAGGGATGGCTACACCTTC.

The chain has TRBV27 and TRBJ1-1; D gene unclear. This CDR3 is built from 12 residues. Trimming left V 3 bases short and J 6 bases short, with 8 bases between. The germline V gene encodes CDR1 MNHEY and CDR2 SMNVEV (reference sequence). DNA for the CDR3: TGTGCCAGCAGTTTCGACAATCCTGAAGCTTTCTTT. Its protein product is CASSFDNPEAFF.

This clone has more than one count but fewer than ten. The V gene is TRBV7-2, the J gene TRBJ1-5, with D perhaps matching TRBD1 (5 bases). The CDR3 extends over 13 amino acids. Germline CDR1 reads SGHTA; CDR2 reads FQGNSA. Trimming stripped 3 bases from V and 4 bases from J, with 7 bases between. Here the CDR3 reads CASSFRQNQPQHF. In nucleotides, the CDR3 is TGTGCCAGCAGCTTTAGACAGAATCAGCCCCAGCATTTT.

Only one count was recorded for this clone. The chain recombines TRBV5-1 with TRBJ2-1; the D gene is possibly TRBD2 (6 bases). Trimming took 2 bases from V and 10 from J, leaving 16 bases between them. This CDR3 has 14 amino acids. Germline V gives CDR1 SGHRS, CDR2 YFSETQ. CDR3 coding DNA: TGCGCCAGCAGCTTCACGGGAGTAGGATCGGAGCAGTTCTTC. It is translated as CASSFTGVGSEQFF.

The J gene is TRBJ2-3, the V gene TRBV6-1; possibly TRBD1 for D (8 bases). The germline CDR1 and CDR2 sequences are MNHNS and SASEGT. This CDR3 comprises 15 residues. V lost 7 bases to trimming and J lost 5 bases, with 19 bases between them. The CDR3 nucleotides read TGTGCCAGCACTTCTTTGCACAGGGGGGGAGATACGCAGTATTTT. As protein: CASTSLHRGGDTQYF.

The chain couples TRBV7-3 to TRBJ1-1; TRBD1 might be the D (5 bases). The V end was cut by 2 bases, the J end by 0 bases, with 10 bases between. Germline V gene data show CDR1 as SGHTA and CDR2 as FQGTGA. The CDR3 runs to 15 residues. The chain's CDR3 is CASSLLGGMNTEAFF. DNA for the CDR3: TGTGCCAGCAGCTTACTGGGGGGTATGAACACTGAAGCTTTCTTT.

CDR3 region: CASSPRTLRTAGNTIYF. The CDR3 DNA follows: TGTGCCAGTAGTCCGCGGACTCTACGGACGGCTGGAAACACCATATATTTT. V and J are TRBV19 and TRBJ1-3; no definite D call. CDR1 is LNHDA, CDR2 SQIVND, per germline (reference sequence). Trimming removed 5 bases at V and 2 bases at J, with 19 bases between. The CDR3 covers 17 residues.

The gene calls are TRBV2 and TRBJ2-2; D unresolved. The CDR3 runs 13 residues. Trimming shortened V by 2 bases and J by 7 bases, and 8 bases separated the two germline ends. Germline-derived CDR1 and CDR2 are SNHLY and FYNNEI. CDR3 region: CASSETPSGELFF. The CDR3 coding sequence is TGTGCCAGCAGTGAAACGCCCAGCGGGGAGCTGTTTTTT.

The chain joins TRBV10-3 to TRBJ2-3; 8 bases are a match to TRBD2. CDR3 length: 15 amino acids. CDR1 and CDR2 from the germline V gene are ENHRY and SYGVKD. The ends lost 3 bases at V and 1 base at J; junction bases unmatched: 3. The CDR3 nucleotides read TGTGCCATCAGTGACCAGCGGGAGCGCACAGATACGCAGTATTTT. Protein: CAISDQRERTDTQYF.

The rearrangement links TRBV5-1 to TRBJ2-3, with 7 positions matching TRBD2. Trimming cost V 3 bases and J 2 bases; bases outside gene matches: 12. This CDR3 contains 17 residues. The germline CDR1 and CDR2 sequences are SGHRS and YFSETQ. CDR3 DNA: TGCGCCAGCAGCTCCGGGCCGGCGGCGGGGGACACAGATACGCAGTATTTT. Translation gives CASSSGPAAGDTDTQYF.

The chain recombines TRBV7-2 with TRBJ2-2; D remains unclear. This CDR3 has 15 residues. From germline, CDR1 is SGHTA and CDR2 FQGNSA. The V end was cut by 1 base, the J end by 1 base, with 7 bases between. CDR3: CASSLETVNTGELFF. CDR3 DNA: TGTGCCAGCAGCTTAGAGACGGTGAACACCGGGGAGCTGTTTTTT. Supplemented by reference TRBV7-2 and TRBJ2-2, the full variable domain reads GAGVSQSPSNKVTEKGKDVELRCDPISGHTALYWYRQSLGQGLEFLIYFQGNSAPDKSGLPSDRFSAERTGGSVSTLTIQRTQQEDSAVYLCASSLETVNTGELFFGEGSRLTVL.

The chain has TRBV5-6 and TRBJ2-6; D is possibly TRBD2 (6 bases). V was trimmed by 4 bases and J by 0 bases, leaving 14 bases between them. The germline CDR1 and CDR2 sequences are SGHDT and YYEEEE. The CDR3 covers 17 residues. The CDR3 reads CASSPEGRVSGANVLTF. For the CDR3, the DNA is TGTGCCAGCAGCCCGGAGGGCAGGGTCTCTGGGGCCAACGTCCTGACTTTC.

V and J are TRBV13 and TRBJ1-2; D not resolved. This CDR3 has 15 residues. Germline-derived CDR1 and CDR2 are PRHDT and FYEKMQ (reference sequence). Trimming took off 4 bases at V and 0 bases at J, with 12 bases between the two ends. CDR3 region: CASSSTRTPNYGYTF. CDR3 in DNA: TGTGCCAGCAGCTCCACCAGGACCCCTAACTATGGCTACACCTTC.

This clone was observed once. The gene calls are TRBV11-1 and TRBJ2-3; 14 positions match TRBD2. This CDR3 comprises 17 residues. After removal of 1 base from V and 6 bases from J, the junction contained 6 bases not matched to a gene. The germline V gene encodes CDR1 SGHAT and CDR2 FQDESV (reference sequence). CDR3 coding DNA: TGTGCCAGCAGCTTAGACCCGGGACTAGCGGGAGAGGATACGCAGTATTTT. It encodes CASSLDPGLAGEDTQYF.

This chain links TRBV5-1 with TRBJ2-7, with TRBD2 identical over 8 bases. This CDR3 spans 14 amino acids. The V gene end was trimmed by 5 bases and the J gene end by 2 bases; junction bases not matched to a gene: 6. The germline gives CDR1 SGHRS, CDR2 YFSETQ. CDR3 DNA: TGCGCCAGCAGAAGGACAGCGGGGGCCTACGAGCAGTACTTC. Protein sequence: CASRRTAGAYEQYF.

The chain recombines TRBV18 with TRBJ2-7; TRBD2 matches 7 bases. Germline trimming cut 3 bases from V and 5 bases from J; bases unmatched to any gene: 10. CDR1 and CDR2 (germline): KGHSH, LQKENI. This CDR3 spans 15 amino acids. CDR3 loop: CASSPTVAGVNEQYF. The CDR3 DNA reads as TGTGCCAGCTCACCCACCGTTGCGGGAGTAAACGAGCAGTACTTC.

The V call is TRBV9, the J call TRBJ2-3, with D unresolved. Trimming removed 0 bases at V and 2 bases at J, with 7 bases between. Germline loops: CDR1 SGDLS, CDR2 YYNGEE. This CDR3 region has 14 residues. The CDR3 region has the DNA TGTGCCAGCAGCGTAGAGCACTACACAGATACGCAGTATTTT. Protein: CASSVEHYTDTQYF. The variable domain in full, with the rest retrieved from reference TRBV9 and TRBJ2-3, is DSGVTQTPKHLITATGQRVTLRCSPRSGDLSVYWYQQSLDQGLQFLIQYYNGEERAKGNILERFSAQQFPDLHSELNLSSLELGDSALYFCASSVEHYTDTQYFGPGTRLTVL.

The genes are TRBV7-3 and TRBJ2-3; a possible D gene is TRBD1 (6 bases). Germline assignment: CDR1 SGHTA and CDR2 FQGTGA. The CDR3 runs to 17 residues. Trimming stripped 1 base from V and 0 bases from J, with 14 bases between. CDR3 nucleotides: TGTGCCAGCAGCTTAATGGGCGTGGGGACAAGCACAGATACGCAGTATTTT. Amino acids: CASSLMGVGTSTDTQYF.

This clone was detected only once. The V and J genes are TRBV30 and TRBJ2-2, with a tentative D call TRBD1 (5 bases). The CDR3 totals 14 residues. Trimming left V 5 bases short and J 4 bases short, with 14 bases between. Looked up from germline, CDR1 is GTSNPN and CDR2 is SVGIG (reference sequence). CDR3 nucleotides: TGTGCCTGGTTCCAGGGCGTCGGCACCGGGGAGCTGTTTTTT. Amino acid sequence: CAWFQGVGTGELFF.

The chain uses TRBV5-4 and TRBJ2-5; D is unresolved. Germline V gene data show CDR1 as SGHNT and CDR2 as YYREEE (reference sequence). Trimming shortened V by 3 bases and J by 5 bases, and 8 bases separated the two germline ends. This CDR3 is 12 amino acids long. The CDR3 reads CASSSFRETQYF. Written as DNA, the CDR3 is TGTGCCAGCAGCTCCTTTCGGGAGACCCAGTACTTC.

The CDR3 region has the DNA TGCGCCAGCAGCCCACAGGGGTTTAACTATGGCTACACCTTC. Amino acid sequence: CASSPQGFNYGYTF. The chain joins TRBV5-1 to TRBJ1-2, with TRBD1 matching 7 bases. Germline V gives CDR1 SGHRS, CDR2 YFSETQ. J was trimmed by 1 base and V by 4 bases; bases with no gene match: 4. The CDR3 consists of 14 residues.

Concerning this clone itself: The same CDR3 can be traced to other DNA sequences in this sample. The J gene is TRBJ2-6, the V gene TRBV7-3, with D hard to call. This CDR3 has 15 amino acids. Germline CDR1 is SGHTA and CDR2 is FQGTGA. Trimming removed 2 bases at V and 2 bases at J, with 7 bases between. The CDR3 sequence is CASSLQGTGANVLTF. The CDR3 region has the DNA TGTGCCAGCAGCTTACAAGGAACTGGGGCCAACGTCCTGACTTTC.

This clone was found a few times. The V and J genes are TRBV7-8 and TRBJ2-6; 9 bases line up with TRBD1. The CDR3 is 16 amino acids. V was clipped by 10 bases and J by 4 bases; unmatched bases: 11. Germline lookup yields CDR1 SGHVS and CDR2 FQNEAQ. In DNA, the CDR3 is TGTGCCACTCCAAAGCACAGGGGGCCCGGGGCCAACGTCCTGACTTTC. It encodes CATPKHRGPGANVLTF. The full variable domain, its missing parts supplied by reference TRBV7-8 and TRBJ2-6, is GAGVSQSPRYKVAKRGQDVALRCDPISGHVSLFWYQQALGQGPEFLTYFQNEAQLDKSGLPSDRFFAERPEGSVSTLKIQRTQQEDSAVYLCATPKHRGPGANVLTFGAGSRLTVL.

The chain employs TRBV6-1 and TRBJ1-1; D not resolved. V lost 2 bases, J lost 6 bases, and 19 bases lay in between. The CDR3 contains 16 residues. Germline CDR1 MNHNS, CDR2 SASEGT. The CDR3: CASSERWGTGVAEAFF. CDR3 nucleotides: TGTGCCAGCAGTGAAAGGTGGGGTACGGGTGTCGCTGAAGCTTTCTTT.

The chain joins TRBV5-1 to TRBJ2-7; 9 bases align to TRBD1. This CDR3 comprises 14 residues. Germline trimming cut 0 bases from V and 6 bases from J; bases unmatched to any gene: 4. The germline V gene encodes CDR1 SGHRS and CDR2 YFSETQ. DNA of the CDR3: TGCGCCAGCAGCTTGGCCGGGACAGGGAGCGAGCAGTACTTC. Its translation is CASSLAGTGSEQYF.